The text below deals with one T cell receptor (beta chain). This clone's antigen is unknown. No clone much larger than this one lies a single base away; base qualities are absent. At the junction V is shortened by 4 bases and J by 9 bases; bases outside the gene matches: 13. The CDR3 contains 16 residues, cysteine and phenylalanine counted. Only the CDR3 DNA is retained, 48 bases long and in frame from the first base. For CDR1 and CDR2, the germline V gene lists KGHDR and SFDVKD. This sample is drawn from a study of blood T cell repertoires in COVID-19 (dated by TCRdb to the early 2020s). Study-level background: Samples covering the acute and convalescent phases of COVID-19 were provided by collaborators in the United States, Italy and Spain. Where available, HLA class I and class II types were obtained from metadata supplied by the sample provider rather than from assay-based typing. The dataset comprised deeply sampled blood TCRbeta repertoires from subjects exposed to, actively infected with, or recovered from COVID-19. A de-identified subject ID, COVID-19 status, age in years and sex were almost always included in the sample metadata. The samples were drawn from two sources: the first 160 participants of the ongoing ImmuneRACE study, and 950 to 1,500 subjects contributed by 6 global collaborators. The material from the prospective study consisted of cDNA or gDNA derived from T cells, B-cell-depleted T cells, or PBMCs. A freely available public database, intended as a resource for researchers studying the immune response to SARS-CoV-2, is where the repertoires were released.

The immunoSEQ Assay, a bias-controlled multiplex PCR, was used to amplify TCRbeta CDR3 regions from genomic DNA. In the paper's pipeline: Within the assay, amplification of reference gene primers was used to estimate how many nucleated cells each sample contained. To quantify the absolute abundance of each unique TCRbeta CDR3 rearrangement, sequence reads were collapsed and filtered. For each sample, productive Simpson clonality was calculated as the square root of Simpson's diversity index over productive rearrangements. TCRdb holds this immuneACCESS table with in-frame rearrangements only. Some clones are missing; in checked studies, unresolved V genes explain under half, and the rest has no known cause. V and J calls plus clone size are reproduced from that table; the DNA served to infer D and trimming. Here the sample has 250,000 to 350,000 clones; roughly 90% occur a single time. Approximately 17% of the sample comes from the top ten.

Participants in the prospective study were aged roughly 18 to 100 years, lived in 20 to 30 United States geographic areas, and enrolled through a virtual design. In the prospective study, participants were assigned to cohorts based on the clinical history participants reported in a screening survey and a study questionnaire. Recovered participants in ImmuneRACE Cohort 3 were defined as having two consecutive negative NP/OP PCR tests, clearance from a healthcare professional, or resolution of symptoms. In the prospective study, mobile phlebotomists collected whole blood, serum and a nasopharyngeal or oropharyngeal swab from each participant. Participants in the prospective study had the option to provide additional blood draws and questionnaires over a roughly 2-month period. Blood samples from the prospective study were shipped frozen or at room temperature prior to DNA extraction. What the research found in general, with its limitations: The quantity of clinical and demographic metadata differed by source and by participant and was supplied without curation.

The V and J genes are TRBV24-1 and TRBJ2-1; TRBD2 fits 8 bases in the junction. The specimen was PBMCs or T cells enriched from blood (not recorded which). This receptor was identified in a woman in her thirties who had recovered from COVID-19. The CDR3 here reads CATSDGGGPVSGEQFF. The DNA is TGTGCCACCAGTGACGGGGGGGGGCCTGTGTCCGGTGAGCAGTTCTTC.